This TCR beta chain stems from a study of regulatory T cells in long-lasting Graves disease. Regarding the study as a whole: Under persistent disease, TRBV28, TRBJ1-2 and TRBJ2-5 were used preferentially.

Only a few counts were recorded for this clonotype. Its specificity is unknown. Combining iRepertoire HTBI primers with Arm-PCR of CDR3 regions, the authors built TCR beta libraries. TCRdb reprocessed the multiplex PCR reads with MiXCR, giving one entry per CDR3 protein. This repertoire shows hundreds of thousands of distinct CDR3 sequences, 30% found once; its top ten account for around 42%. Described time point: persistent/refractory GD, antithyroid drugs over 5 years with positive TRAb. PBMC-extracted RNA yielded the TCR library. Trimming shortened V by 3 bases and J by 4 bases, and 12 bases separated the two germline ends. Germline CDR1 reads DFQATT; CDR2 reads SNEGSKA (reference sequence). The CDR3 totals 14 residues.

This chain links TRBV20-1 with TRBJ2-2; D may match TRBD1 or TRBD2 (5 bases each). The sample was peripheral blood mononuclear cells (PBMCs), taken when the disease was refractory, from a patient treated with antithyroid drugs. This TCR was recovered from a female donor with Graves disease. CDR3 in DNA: TGCAGTGCTAGCCCCAAGGGGAGCACCGGGGAGCTGTTTTTT. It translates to CSASPKGSTGELFF.